The present TCR beta chain was sequenced within a study of cytomegalovirus exposure and HLA in healthy donors. Broader study findings: Certain sequence variants were highly shared and formed a cluster, and this cluster was likely a sequencing artifact. A later analysis showed that HLA-associated TCR beta chains had undergone more clonal expansion than equally common others. Presence/absence analyses took donor sequencing depth as roughly uniform. Many donors shared some public TCRs, even though most TCR sequences were rare.

With 60 Vbeta and 13 Jbeta primers, the PCR was carried out. The method was immunoSEQ multiplex PCR; TCRdb's version includes in-frame clones alone and lacks a portion of them. The sample includes roughly 120,000 clones, roughly 80% of them seen just once. There are 13 residues in the CDR3. The germline gives CDR1 SQVTM, CDR2 ANQGSEA. The ends were cut back, 3 bases at V and 7 bases at J, with 13 bases in the middle. In its sample, this clone was seen once. Its target is not known. The TCR originated in a man aged 50-59 years in good health and CMV-seronegative. The chain couples TRBV29-1 to TRBJ2-1; a weak D match, TRBD1 (6 bases). The source material was PBMCs. The CDR3 loop is CSVDRGRGNEQFF. CDR3 DNA: TGCAGCGTTGATAGGGGCAGGGGTAATGAGCAGTTCTTC.